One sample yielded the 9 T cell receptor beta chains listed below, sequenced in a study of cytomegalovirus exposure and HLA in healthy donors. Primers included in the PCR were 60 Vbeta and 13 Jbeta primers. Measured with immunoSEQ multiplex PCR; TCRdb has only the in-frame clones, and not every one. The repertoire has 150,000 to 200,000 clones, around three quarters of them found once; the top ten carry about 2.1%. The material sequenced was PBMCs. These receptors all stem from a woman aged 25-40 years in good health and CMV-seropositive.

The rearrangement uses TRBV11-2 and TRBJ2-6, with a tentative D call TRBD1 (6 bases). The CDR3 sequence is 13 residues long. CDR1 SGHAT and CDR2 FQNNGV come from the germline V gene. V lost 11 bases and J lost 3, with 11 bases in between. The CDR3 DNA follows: TGTGCCTCTGGGGGCGGTGGGGCCAACGTCCTGACTTTC. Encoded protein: CASGGGGANVLTF.

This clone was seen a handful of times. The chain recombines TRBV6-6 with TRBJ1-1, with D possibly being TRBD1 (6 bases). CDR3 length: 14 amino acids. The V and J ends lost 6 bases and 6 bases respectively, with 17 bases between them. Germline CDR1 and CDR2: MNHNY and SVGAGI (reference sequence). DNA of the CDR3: TGTGCCAGCAGATACAGGGAGTTGGGCGCTGAAGCTTTCTTT. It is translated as CASRYRELGAEAFF.

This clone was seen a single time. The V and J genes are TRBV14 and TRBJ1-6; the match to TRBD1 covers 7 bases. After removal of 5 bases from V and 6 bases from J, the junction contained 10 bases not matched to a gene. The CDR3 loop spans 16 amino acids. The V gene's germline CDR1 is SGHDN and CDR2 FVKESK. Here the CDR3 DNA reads TGTGCCAGCAGCTATTCGACAGGGCTTATTAATTCACCCCTCCACTTT. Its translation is CASSYSTGLINSPLHF.

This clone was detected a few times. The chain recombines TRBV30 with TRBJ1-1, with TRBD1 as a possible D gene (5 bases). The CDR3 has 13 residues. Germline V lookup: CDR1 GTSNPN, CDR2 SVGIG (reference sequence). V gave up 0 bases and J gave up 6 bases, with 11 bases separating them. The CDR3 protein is CAWSVTVGAEAFF. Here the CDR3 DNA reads TGTGCCTGGAGTGTGACAGTTGGTGCTGAAGCTTTCTTT.

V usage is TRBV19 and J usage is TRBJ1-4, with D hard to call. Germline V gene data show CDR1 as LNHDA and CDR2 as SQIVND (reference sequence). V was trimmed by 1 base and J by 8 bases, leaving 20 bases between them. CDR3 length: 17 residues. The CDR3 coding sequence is TGTGCCAGTAGTATAGCCCCGTGGGAGCGGCGGAGGGAAAAACTGTTTTTT. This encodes CASSIAPWERRREKLFF. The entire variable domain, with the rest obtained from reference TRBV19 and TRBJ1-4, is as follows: DGGITQSPKYLFRKEGQNVTLSCEQNLNHDAMYWYRQDPGQGLRLIYYSQIVNDFQKGDIAEGYSVSREKKESFPLTVTSAQKNPTAFYLCASSIAPWERRREKLFFGSGTQLSVL.

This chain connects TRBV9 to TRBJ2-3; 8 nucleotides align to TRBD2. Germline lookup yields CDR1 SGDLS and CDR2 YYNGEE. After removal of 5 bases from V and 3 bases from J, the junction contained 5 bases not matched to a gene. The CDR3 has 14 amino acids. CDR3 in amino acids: CASSAGLGTDTQYF. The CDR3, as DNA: TGTGCCAGCAGTGCGGGACTAGGGACAGATACGCAGTATTTT.

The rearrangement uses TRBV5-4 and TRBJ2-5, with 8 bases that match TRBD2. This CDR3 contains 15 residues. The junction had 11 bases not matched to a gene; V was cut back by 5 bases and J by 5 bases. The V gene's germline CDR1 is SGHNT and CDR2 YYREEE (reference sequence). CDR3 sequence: CASRPSGFDKETQYF. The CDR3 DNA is TGTGCCAGCAGACCTAGCGGGTTCGATAAGGAGACCCAGTACTTC.

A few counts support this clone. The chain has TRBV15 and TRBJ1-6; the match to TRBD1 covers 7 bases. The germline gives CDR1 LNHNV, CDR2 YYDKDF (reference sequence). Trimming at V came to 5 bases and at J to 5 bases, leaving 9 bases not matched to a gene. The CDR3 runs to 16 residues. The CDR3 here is CATSLGQTLNNSPLHF. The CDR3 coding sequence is TGTGCCACCAGCCTGGGACAGACCCTAAATAATTCACCCCTCCACTTT.

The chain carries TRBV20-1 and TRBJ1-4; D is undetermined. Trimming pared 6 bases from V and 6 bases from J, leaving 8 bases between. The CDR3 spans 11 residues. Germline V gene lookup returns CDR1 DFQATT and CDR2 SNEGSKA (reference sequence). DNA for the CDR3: TGCAGTGCCGACAAATATGAAAAACTGTTTTTT. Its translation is CSADKYEKLFF.